The rows below give T cell receptor beta chains drawn from one sample of a study of response to subunit inactivated influenza vaccine. In TCRdb, the RT-PCR reads were re-called with MiXCR into one record per CDR3 protein. In the table there are 500,000 to 600,000 distinct CDR3 sequences, 12% of which are singletons. Specimen: PBMCs from blood, collected on the day of vaccination. The receptors were sampled from a man between 45 and 60 years old who received an inactivated influenza vaccine. CDR3s include the opening cysteine and the closing phenylalanine or tryptophan. D genes are given only for firm matches. Clone size is stated in some rows and not others, as once, few, many or a class when expanded.

v_gene	abundance	d_gene	j_gene	len	CDR3aa	CDR3nt
TRBV29-1	.	TRBD1	TRBJ2-7	15	CSVESPGTGHYEQYF	TGCAGCGTTGAGTCACCCGGGACAGGCCACTACGAGCAGTACTTC
TRBV14	.	.	TRBJ2-3	14	CASSQGSATDTQYF	TGTGCCAGCAGCCAAGGTTCGGCTACAGATACGCAGTATTTT
TRBV11-2	.	.	TRBJ2-3	15	CASSQEGLAGDTQYF	TGTGCCAGCAGCCAGGAGGGGTTGGCAGGGGATACGCAGTATTTT
TRBV7-9	few	.	TRBJ2-1	17	CASSLDRGYPTHNEQFF	TGTGCCAGCAGCTTAGACCGGGGCTACCCGACTCACAATGAGCAGTTCTTC
TRBV27	.	.	TRBJ2-7	11	CAAVSYYEQYF	TGTGCCGCCGTAAGCTACTACGAGCAGTACTTC
TRBV5-5	few	.	TRBJ2-7	16	CASSLADSLSFYEQYF	TGTGCCAGCAGCTTGGCCGACAGTTTGAGCTTCTACGAGCAGTACTTC
TRBV29-1	.	.	TRBJ2-3	13	CSVRTDGTDTQYF	TGCAGCGTCCGAACGGACGGCACAGATACGCAGTATTTT
TRBV7-3	.	.	TRBJ2-1	15	CASSLNPGSRNEQFF	TGTGCCAGCAGCTTAAATCCGGGAAGTAGGAATGAGCAGTTCTTC
TRBV3-1	few	TRBD2	TRBJ2-7	15	CASSPGLAGEYEQYF	TGTGCCAGCAGCCCCGGACTAGCGGGAGAGTACGAGCAGTACTTC
TRBV4-3	.	.	TRBJ2-7	14	CASSQEAYSYEQYF	TGCGCCAGCAGCCAAGAAGCATACTCCTACGAGCAGTACTTC
TRBV12-3/TRBV12-4	few	TRBD1	TRBJ1-1	13	CASSDTGVAEAFF	TGTGCCAGCAGCGACACAGGGGTTGCTGAAGCTTTCTTT
TRBV5-1	.	.	TRBJ2-6	16	CASSQGGGDGANVLTF	TGCGCCAGCAGCCAAGGGGGGGGAGATGGGGCCAACGTCCTGACTTTC
TRBV6-1	.	.	TRBJ2-2	14	CASSRDGGPGELFF	TGTGCCAGCAGTCGCGACGGCGGCCCCGGGGAGCTGTTTTTT
TRBV7-2	many	.	TRBJ2-3	15	CASSLVSRGADTQYF	TGTGCCAGCAGCTTAGTCTCGCGCGGGGCAGATACGCAGTATTTT
TRBV12-3/TRBV12-4	.	.	TRBJ1-5	13	CASSADIGQPQHF	TGTGCCAGCAGCGCGGACATCGGTCAGCCCCAGCATTTT
TRBV7-9	many	.	TRBJ1-5	16	CASSLAIATGDQPQHF	TGTGCCAGCAGCTTAGCGATAGCCACGGGAGACCAGCCCCAGCATTTT
TRBV20-1	.	TRBD2	TRBJ2-7	15	CSAREASGMGYEQYF	TGCAGTGCTAGAGAGGCTAGCGGGATGGGCTACGAGCAGTACTTC
TRBV5-1	.	.	TRBJ2-3	12	CASGVNTDTQYF	TGCGCCAGCGGGGTAAACACAGATACGCAGTATTTT
TRBV6-1	few	.	TRBJ2-5	16	CASTRISSPSQETQYF	TGTGCCAGCACGAGGATCAGCTCACCTAGCCAAGAGACCCAGTACTTC
TRBV12-3/TRBV12-4	.	TRBD1	TRBJ2-2	16	CASSSLTGANTGELFF	TGTGCCAGCAGTTCGTTGACAGGGGCTAACACCGGGGAGCTGTTTTTT
TRBV10-3	.	.	TRBJ1-2	17	CAITTSNRARSGYGYTF	TGTGCCATCACCACTTCGAACCGGGCCCGCAGTGGCTATGGCTACACCTTC
TRBV20-1	many	TRBD2	TRBJ2-2	14	CSAREAGVDGELFF	TGCAGTGCTAGAGAAGCGGGAGTTGACGGGGAGCTGTTTTTT
TRBV11-2	many	.	TRBJ2-5	15	CASSLVGALGETQYF	TGTGCCAGCAGCTTAGTGGGGGCCCTCGGGGAGACCCAGTACTTC
TRBV20-1	.	.	TRBJ1-1	14	CSARAIWGNTEAFF	TGCAGTGCTAGAGCAATTTGGGGGAACACTGAAGCTTTCTTT